This TCR beta chain was captured by sequencing in a study of blood T cell repertoires in COVID-19 (dated by TCRdb to 2020 to 2021). Turning to the overall study: Samples covering the acute and convalescent phases of COVID-19 were provided by collaborators in the United States, Italy and Spain. The prospective study material was composed of cDNA or gDNA derived from T cells, B-cell-depleted T cells, or PBMCs. Deeply sampled blood TCRbeta repertoires from subjects exposed to, actively infected with, or recovered from COVID-19 were included in the dataset. HLA class I and class II types, where available, came from metadata supplied by the sample provider rather than from assay-based typing. The repertoires were made available in a free public database intended to serve as a resource for research on the immune response to SARS-CoV-2. The sample metadata nearly always contained a de-identified subject ID, COVID-19 status, age in years and sex. Samples were obtained from the ongoing ImmuneRACE study (first 160 participants) and from 950 to 1,500 subjects provided by 6 global collaborators.

In regard to this clone: Its antigen specificity is not known. Base qualities were left out, and no much larger clone turns up one base away.

V loses 0 bases, J loses 4 bases, and the germline ends lie 13 bases apart. The germline V gene supplies CDR1 LGHNA and CDR2 YSLEER. The CDR3 runs 15 amino acids, cysteine and phenylalanine included. The read is trimmed to its CDR3 DNA, 45 bases read in frame from base 1. Points the paper makes about the study in general: Clinical and demographic metadata were provided uncurated, with the amount varying by source and participant.

TCRbeta CDR3 regions were amplified from genomic DNA by means of the immunoSEQ Assay, a bias-controlled multiplex PCR. The study's own analysis went as follows. The number of nucleated cells in each sample was estimated by amplification of reference gene primers within the assay. To quantify the absolute abundance of each unique TCRbeta CDR3 rearrangement, sequence reads were collapsed and filtered. For each sample, productive Simpson clonality was calculated as the square root of Simpson's diversity index across productive rearrangements. Entries here come from immuneACCESS through TCRdb and include only in-frame sequences with V and J called. Some clones fail to appear in such tables; in the studies checked, an unresolved V gene covers under half of the shortfall, and the cause of the remainder is unknown. V, J and clone size are taken as reported in that table, and D and trimming were inferred from the DNA itself. The sample table records 200,000 or so clones; roughly 89% of these occur just once. The ten largest clones capture about 4% of the sample.

Participants in the prospective study were aged about 18 to 95 years, lived in about two dozen United States geographic areas, and enrolled through a virtual design. Cohort assignment in the prospective study relied on participant-reported clinical history from a screening survey and a study questionnaire. Each participant in the prospective study had whole blood, serum and a nasopharyngeal or oropharyngeal swab collected by mobile phlebotomists. Prospective study participants could optionally give additional blood draws and questionnaires over a roughly 2-month period. Prospective study blood samples were shipped either frozen or at room temperature before DNA extraction.

The sample consisted of PBMCs or T cells enriched from blood (not recorded which). The chain joins TRBV4-3 to TRBJ2-7, and TRBD1 may be the D gene, going by 5 matching bases. The sequence was collected from a woman in her thirties or forties with acute COVID-19. The nucleotides read TGCGCCAGCAGCCAAGATTATTTCAGGGAATACGAGCAGTACTTC. Translated, it gives CASSQDYFREYEQYF.